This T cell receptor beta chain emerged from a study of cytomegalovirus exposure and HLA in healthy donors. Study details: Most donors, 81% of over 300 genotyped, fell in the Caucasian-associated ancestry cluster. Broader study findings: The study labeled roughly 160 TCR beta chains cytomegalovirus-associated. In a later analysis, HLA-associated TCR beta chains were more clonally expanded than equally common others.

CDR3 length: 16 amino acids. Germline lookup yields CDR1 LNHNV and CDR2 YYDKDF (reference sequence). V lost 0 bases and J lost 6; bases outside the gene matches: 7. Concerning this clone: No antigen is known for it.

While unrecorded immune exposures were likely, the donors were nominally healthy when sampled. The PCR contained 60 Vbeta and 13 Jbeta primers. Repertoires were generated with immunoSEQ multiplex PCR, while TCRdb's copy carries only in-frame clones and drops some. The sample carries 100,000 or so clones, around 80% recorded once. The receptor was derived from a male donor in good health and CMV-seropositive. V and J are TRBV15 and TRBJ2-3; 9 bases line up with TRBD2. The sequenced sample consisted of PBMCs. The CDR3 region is CATSREGVAGADTQYF. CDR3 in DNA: TGTGCCACCAGCAGAGAAGGAGTAGCGGGGGCGGATACGCAGTATTTT.